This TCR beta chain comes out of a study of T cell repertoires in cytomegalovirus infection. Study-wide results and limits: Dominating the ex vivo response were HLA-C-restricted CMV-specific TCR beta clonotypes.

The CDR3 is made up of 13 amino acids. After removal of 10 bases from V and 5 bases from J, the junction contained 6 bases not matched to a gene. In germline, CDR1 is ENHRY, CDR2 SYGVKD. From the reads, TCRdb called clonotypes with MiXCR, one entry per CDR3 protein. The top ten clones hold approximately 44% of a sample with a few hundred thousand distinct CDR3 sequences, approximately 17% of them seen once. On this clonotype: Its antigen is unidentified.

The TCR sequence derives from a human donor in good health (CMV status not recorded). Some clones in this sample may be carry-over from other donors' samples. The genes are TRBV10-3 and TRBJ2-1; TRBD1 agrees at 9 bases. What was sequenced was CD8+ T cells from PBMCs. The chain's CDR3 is CANQWDRDNEQFF. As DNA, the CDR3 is TGTGCCAATCAGTGGGACAGGGACAATGAGCAGTTCTTC.